This entry lists 26 T cell receptor beta chains sequenced from one sample in a study of Graves' ophthalmopathy and Graves' hyperthyroidism. RNA transcripts yielded amplified TCR beta CDR3 regions. HTBI-primed first-round RT-PCR preceded second-round multiplex PCR. TCRdb redid the calling of the multiplex PCR reads with MiXCR, one entry per CDR3 protein. The data hold over 15,000 distinct CDR3 sequences, with about half observed a single time. The sample comprised peripheral blood. The receptors shown here come from a middle-aged woman with stable Graves' hyperthyroidism.

The rearrangement links TRBV28 to TRBJ2-6, with 8 nucleotides matching TRBD1. The CDR3 is 18 amino acids. The V and J ends lost 4 bases and 0 bases, in that order; junction bases with no gene match: 8. Germline V gene sequence: CDR1 MDHEN, CDR2 SYDVKM. CDR3 in amino acids: CASSSKGQAFSGANVLTF. The CDR3, as DNA: TGTGCCAGCAGTTCCAAGGGACAGGCTTTCTCTGGGGCCAACGTCCTGACTTTC.

The sample holds many counts of this clonotype. This chain joins TRBV20-1 and TRBJ2-5; 13 bases map to TRBD2. The length of the CDR3 is 14 residues. Trimming cost V 5 bases and J 5 bases; bases outside gene matches: 5. Germline V lookup: CDR1 DFQATT, CDR2 SNEGSKA (reference sequence). The CDR3 sequence: CSAFGTSGTETQYF. CDR3 DNA sequence: TGCAGTGCTTTCGGGACTAGCGGGACGGAGACCCAGTACTTC.

The chain recombines TRBV30 with TRBJ2-2; D is perhaps TRBD1 or TRBD2 (5 bases each). With 2 bases removed from V and 3 bases from J, the gap between germline ends came to 13 bases. The germline CDR1 and CDR2 sequences are GTSNPN and SVGIG (reference sequence). This CDR3 spans 15 amino acids. Written as DNA, the CDR3 is TGTGCCTGGAGTCCAGGGACCGCAGACACCGGGGAGCTGTTTTTT. It yields the protein CAWSPGTADTGELFF. Full variable domain (rest looked up from reference TRBV30 and TRBJ2-2): SQTIHQWPATLVQPVGSPLSLECTVEGTSNPNLYWYRQAAGRGLQLLFYSVGIGQISSEVPQNLSASRPQDRQFILSSKKLLLSDSGFYLCAWSPGTADTGELFFGEGSRLTVL.

The CDR3 DNA follows: TGTGCCAGCAGTTTGAACGGCCCATTCTACGAGCAGTACTTC. Translated: CASSLNGPFYEQYF. V usage is TRBV28 and J usage is TRBJ2-7; D ambiguous. The V and J ends lost 3 bases and 3 bases respectively, with 12 bases between them. Germline-derived CDR1 and CDR2 are MDHEN and SYDVKM. This CDR3 has 14 residues.

In the case of this clonotype: This is likely a read error, given that the CDR3 carries no conserved phenylalanine or tryptophan at its end. The DNA is omitted, as the CDR3 cannot be located on it reliably, and the CDR3 follows TCRdb's listing. V and J are TRBV7-2 and TRBJ1-4; no DNA check was done on the table's D call, TRBD1. Germline lookup yields CDR1 SGHTA and CDR2 FQGNSA. The CDR3 extends over 8 residues, inclusive of both ends. CDR3 amino acids: CASSAGTG.

This clonotype is judged medium-sized. The chain has TRBV29-1 and TRBJ2-5, with 7 bases aligning to TRBD2. The CDR3 runs to 16 residues. Germline V gene data show CDR1 as SQVTM and CDR2 as ANQGSEA. Unmatched junction bases numbered 13, after V lost 5 bases and J lost 1 base. The CDR3 sequence is CSVPLGGRAFQETQYF. CDR3 DNA: TGCAGCGTTCCCCTCGGAGGGAGGGCCTTCCAAGAGACCCAGTACTTC.

This clonotype turned up a few times. The V and J genes are TRBV5-1 and TRBJ1-4, with D maybe TRBD1 (5 bases). Trimming took off 1 base at V and 3 bases at J, with 10 bases between the two ends. The CDR3 loop spans 15 amino acids. The germline CDR1 and CDR2 sequences are SGHRS and YFSETQ. The CDR3 here is CASSLWGNPNEKLFF. The CDR3 DNA is TGCGCCAGCAGCTTGTGGGGGAATCCTAATGAAAAACTGTTTTTT.

This clonotype has just a few counts. The chain combines TRBV6-1 with TRBJ1-2, with D uncertain. CDR1 is MNHNS, CDR2 SASEGT, per germline. This CDR3 is 14 amino acids long. The V gene lost 3 bases and the J gene lost 4 bases, with 12 bases spanning the gap. The CDR3 nucleotides read TGTGCCAGCAGTGACAGCCAGCGAGGCTATGGCTACACCTTC. Its protein product is CASSDSQRGYGYTF.

This clonotype was seen a single time. V gene TRBV7-9 combines with J gene TRBJ1-4, with D perhaps matching TRBD1 (6 bases). Germline CDR1 reads SEHNR; CDR2 reads FQNEAQ (reference sequence). The CDR3 spans 14 residues. The V end was cut by 6 bases, the J end by 8 bases, with 16 bases between. The CDR3 sequence is CASSFWDNDEKLFF. The CDR3 region has the DNA TGTGCCAGCAGTTTTTGGGACAATGACGAAAAACTGTTTTTT. Using reference TRBV7-9 and TRBJ1-4 for the parts outside the CDR3, the full variable domain is DTGVSQNPRHKITKRGQNVTFRCDPISEHNRLYWYRQTLGQGPEFLTYFQNEAQLEKSRLLSDRFSAERPKGSFSTLEIQRTEQGDSAMYLCASSFWDNDEKLFFGSGTQLSVL.

This sequence joins TRBV10-1 and TRBJ2-1, with TRBD2 identical over 14 bases. Germline trimming cut 10 bases from V and 6 bases from J; bases unmatched to any gene: 11. The V gene's germline CDR1 is WNHNN and CDR2 SYGVQD (reference sequence). This CDR3 comprises 16 residues. This CDR3 is CANRRTSGRLSNEQFF. The CDR3, as DNA: TGCGCCAACAGACGGACTAGCGGGAGGCTTAGCAATGAGCAGTTCTTC.

By frequency in the sample, this clonotype is medium-sized (0.01 to 0.1%). The rearrangement joins TRBV24-1 to TRBJ2-1, with D possibly matching TRBD2 (6 bases). Germline V gene sequence: CDR1 KGHDR, CDR2 SFDVKD. CDR3 length equals 16 residues. V was clipped by 5 bases and J by 2 bases, with 15 bases between them. CDR3 DNA: TGTGCCACCAGTGCCCGGGGGAAGCCTACCTACAATGAGCAGTTCTTC. Its protein is CATSARGKPTYNEQFF.

V gene TRBV6-5 combines with J gene TRBJ1-3; D not certain. The CDR3 is made up of 15 amino acids. Germline V CDR1 and CDR2: MNHEY, SVGAGI. Deletions cut 2 bases from V and 2 bases from J, with 10 bases between. The CDR3 sequence is CASSYGQAPGNTIYF. The DNA for the CDR3 is TGTGCCAGCAGTTACGGGCAGGCACCTGGAAACACCATATATTTT.

V and J are TRBV2 and TRBJ2-5; D is unresolved. Germline values: CDR1 SNHLY, CDR2 FYNNEI. The V gene lost 4 bases and the J gene lost 9 bases, with 15 bases spanning the gap. The CDR3 extends over 13 amino acids. CDR3 region: CASSVGRNQPQYF. The CDR3 coding sequence is TGTGCCAGCAGTGTCGGGCGGAATCAGCCCCAGTACTTC.

In this sample, this clonotype turned up a few times. This chain uses TRBV10-3 with TRBJ2-1; TRBD2 agrees at 9 bases. J gave up 7 bases and V 6 bases, and 4 bases lay outside the gene matches. Germline CDR1 reads ENHRY; CDR2 reads SYGVKD. The CDR3 runs to 13 residues. As DNA, the CDR3 is TGTGCCATCAGGGCGGGGGGGCCGAATGAGCAGTTCTTC. Translated: CAIRAGGPNEQFF.

There are many counts of this clonotype. The chain couples TRBV12-3 or TRBV12-4 to TRBJ2-5; D remains unclear. The V and J ends lost 6 bases and 5 bases respectively, with 13 bases between them. This CDR3 contains 13 residues. Here the CDR3 DNA reads TGTGCCAGCAGAGCGCAGCTGGTGGAGACCCAGTACTTC. Its protein is CASRAQLVETQYF.

A word on this clonotype: The germline gene is not matched at one end of the junction; a read error may be the cause. This rearrangement joins TRBV10-3 to TRBJ1-2, with no clear D. The CDR3 covers 11 residues. Germline CDR1 ENHRY, CDR2 SYGVKD. CDR3 amino acids: CAISINYGYTF. CDR3 sequence (DNA): TGTGCGATCAGCATAAACTATGGCTACACCTTC.

In its sample, this clonotype was seen once. CDR3 protein: CASTSGGGTAKDEQFF. The CDR3 nucleotides read TGTGCCAGCACCTCCGGCGGGGGGACCGCGAAGGATGAGCAGTTCTTC. This chain uses TRBV2 with TRBJ2-1; 8 nucleotides align to TRBD2. This CDR3 has 16 residues. V was clipped by 7 bases and J by 8 bases; unmatched bases: 16. The germline V gene encodes CDR1 SNHLY and CDR2 FYNNEI.

This clonotype came up a few times. CDR3 in amino acids: CASGRTSSYEQYF. CDR3 DNA: TGTGCCAGCGGACGGACTAGCAGCTACGAGCAGTACTTC. The chain carries TRBV27 and TRBJ2-7; TRBD2 matches at 8 bases. The CDR3 length is 13 residues. Germline CDR1 reads MNHEY; CDR2 reads SMNVEV (reference sequence). With 8 bases clipped from V and 3 bases from J, the junction kept 6 bases outside the gene matches.

The J gene is TRBJ1-5, the V gene TRBV5-6; perhaps TRBD1 as D (5 bases). The germline V gene has CDR1 SGHDT and CDR2 YYEEEE. CDR3 size: 15 residues. Trimming left V 0 bases short and J 6 bases short, with 13 bases between. The CDR3: CASSLGGAGRQPQHF. In DNA, the CDR3 is TGTGCCAGCAGCTTGGGTGGGGCAGGCCGTCAGCCCCAGCATTTT.

In the case of this clonotype: A much larger clone lies a single base off, so this may be a read error. This chain uses TRBV6-5 with TRBJ1-2; D is undetermined. This CDR3 spans 15 amino acids. Germline V CDR1 and CDR2: MNHEY, SVGAGI. CDR3 coding DNA: TGTGCCAGCAGTTACTCTGTGGAGGCGAACGTGGACTACGCCTTC. Its protein is CASSYSVEANVDYAF.

This clonotype was found once. The chain couples TRBV7-9 to TRBJ2-7, with D perhaps matching TRBD1 (6 bases). Germline V gene data show CDR1 as SEHNR and CDR2 as FQNEAQ (reference sequence). V was clipped by 7 bases and J by 2 bases, with 6 bases between them. There are 11 residues in the CDR3. This chain's CDR3 is CASTGAYEQYF. The CDR3 DNA follows: TGTGCCAGCACAGGGGCCTACGAGCAGTACTTC.

V and J are TRBV7-2 and TRBJ2-1; D gene unclear. Germline V lookup: CDR1 SGHTA, CDR2 FQGNSA. V was pared by 6 bases and J by 8 bases, with 11 bases between. This CDR3 region has 12 residues. The DNA for the CDR3 is TGTGCCAGCAGAACCGGTGTCGATGAGCAGTTCTTC. It encodes CASRTGVDEQFF.

This clonotype has a count of ten or more. The V call is TRBV19, the J call TRBJ1-5; tentatively, D is TRBD1 (6 bases). Germline CDR1 reads LNHDA; CDR2 reads SQIVND (reference sequence). The CDR3 length is 15 residues. V was pared by 0 bases and J by 2 bases, with 8 bases between. The CDR3 sequence is CASSIEGARNQPQHF. Here the CDR3 DNA reads TGTGCCAGTAGTATAGAGGGGGCTCGCAATCAGCCCCAGCATTTT.

In its sample, this clonotype was seen many times. The chain recombines TRBV19 with TRBJ2-2, with D perhaps TRBD2 (5 bases). The germline V and J ends were trimmed by 10 bases and 0 bases, with 12 bases remaining between them. The germline CDR1 and CDR2 sequences are LNHDA and SQIVND (reference sequence). The CDR3 sequence is 14 residues long. The CDR3 region is CATTGIANTGELFF. The DNA for the CDR3 is TGTGCCACAACCGGGATAGCGAACACCGGGGAGCTGTTTTTT.

This clonotype was seen ten or more times. A much more abundant neighbour one base away suggests this may be a read error. The chain couples TRBV2 to TRBJ2-3; perhaps TRBD2 as D (6 bases). The CDR3 extends over 15 amino acids. The germline V gene has CDR1 SNHLY and CDR2 FYNNEI. The CDR3 sequence: CACSEQGGSTDTQYF. CDR3 coding DNA: TGTGCCTGCAGTGAGCAAGGAGGGAGTACAGATACGCAGTATTTT.

This clonotype occurred a few times. The chain recombines TRBV5-4 with TRBJ2-3, with a weak D call TRBD2 (5 bases). CDR3 length: 16 residues. The V and J ends lost 4 bases and 5 bases respectively, with 20 bases between them. Germline CDR1 is SGHNT and CDR2 is YYREEE (reference sequence). In DNA, the CDR3 is TGTGCCAGCAGCCATACATCGACTGTGGAGGAAGATACGCAGTATTTT. Encoded protein: CASSHTSTVEEDTQYF.